The clone carrying this T cell receptor (delta chain) ranks as medium-sized. Other DNA variants within this sample encode the same CDR3. This sample is drawn from a study of gamma-delta T cells after stem cell transplantation. TCRdb re-called clones from the RT-PCR reads using CATT. The data show roughly 5,400 delta-chain clones, around a tenth seen once. This CDR3 is built from 15 residues. CDR1 is GEAIGNYY, CDR2 EKD, per germline. Deletions cut 3 bases from V and 0 bases from J, with 13 bases between. This chain links TRDV2 with TRDJ1; perhaps TRDD3 as D (5 bases). The sample comprised gamma-delta T cells. The clonotype originates from a human donor. It is not recorded whose cells these are; they may come from a transplant donor. DNA of the CDR3: TGTGCCTGTGACGCGATTCTGGGAGACACCGATAAACTCATCTTT. This sequence encodes CACDAILGDTDKLIF.